The clone carrying this T cell receptor (beta chain) has a single count. What it binds is not known. This entry comes from a study of Ad26.COV2.S vaccination and SARS-CoV-2 variants. Using immunoSEQ multiplex PCR, the repertoire was profiled, and TCRdb retains in-frame clones only, with some absent. The sample includes 150,000 to 200,000 clones, around nine tenths seen only once; the top ten take roughly 6%. The CDR3 totals 15 residues. Germline CDR1 and CDR2: SGHDT and YYEEEE. The V end was cut by 4 bases, the J end by 0 bases, with 13 bases between. Study outcomes and limitations: Substantial post-vaccination breadth of spike-specific CD8+ and CD4+ T cell responses was reported. Quantification of TCR breadth and depth may have yielded underestimates of total T cell responses.

This sequence originates from a human donor who had recovered from COVID-19. The sequenced sample was peripheral blood, obtained after recovery from COVID-19. The V and J genes are TRBV5-6 and TRBJ1-2; D is uncertain. The CDR3 sequence is CASSKYSGANYGYTF. CDR3 nucleotides: TGTGCCAGCAGCAAGTACAGCGGAGCTAACTATGGCTACACCTTC.